These 11 T cell receptor beta chains share one sample of origin, sequenced in a study of tumor and adjacent non-tumor tissue in lung cancer. The template was RNA from unsorted bulk tissue. A modified ARM-PCR protocol with three rounds of nested PCR amplified TCRbeta. In TCRdb, the multiplex PCR reads were re-called with MiXCR into one record per CDR3 protein. The data contain 200,000 to 250,000 distinct CDR3 sequences, approximately 74% of them seen just once; the ten biggest clones take up around 25%. The sequencing sample was made of lung tumor tissue. All receptors come from a man between 60 and 75 years old with non-small cell lung cancer.

In DNA, the CDR3 is TGTGCCATCGCCATGAGGAGCGGGGGGCCATTCGGCACAGATACGCAGTATTTT. This encodes CAIAMRSGGPFGTDTQYF. The V and J genes are TRBV10-3 and TRBJ2-3; 9 bases agree with TRBD2. Germline V gene sequence: CDR1 ENHRY, CDR2 SYGVKD. The V gene end was trimmed by 8 bases and the J gene end by 1 base; junction bases not matched to a gene: 16. This CDR3 is built from 18 residues.

The rearrangement uses TRBV20-1 and TRBJ2-7, with D uncertain. CDR1 is DFQATT, CDR2 SNEGSKA, per germline (reference sequence). V dropped 5 bases and J dropped 3 bases, with 20 bases sitting between them. This CDR3 contains 15 residues. CDR3 loop: CSAGRIQKRHYEQYF. The CDR3 nucleotides are TGCAGTGCTGGCCGCATACAAAAGCGCCACTACGAGCAGTACTTC.

Worth noting for this clonotype: This could be a read error, since a much larger clone is one nucleotide away. The chain links TRBV20-1 to TRBJ2-1; 8 positions match TRBD1. This CDR3 comprises 14 residues. CDR1 and CDR2 (germline): DFQATT, SNEGSKA (reference sequence). V was pared by 5 bases and J by 7 bases, with 10 bases of the junction left unmatched. This CDR3 reads CSAARGLLRNEQFF. CDR3 nucleotides: TGCAGTGCTGCCAGGGGGCTGCTTAGAAATGAGCAGTTCTTC.

Comments on this clonotype: Since a much larger clone is just one base distant, this may be a read error. The chain uses TRBV6-2 or TRBV6-3 and TRBJ1-6; D may be TRBD1 (5 bases). The CDR3 length is 14 residues. Germline CDR1 and CDR2: MNHEY and SVGEGT. The CDR3 loop is CASEGMQGGSPLYF. CDR3 bases: TGTGCCTCCGAGGGGATGCAGGGTGGATCACCCCTCTACTTT.

This clonotype was found a few times. A read error may account for a junction end that differs from germline. V and J are TRBV4-2 and TRBJ1-5, with TRBD1 as a possible D gene (6 bases). The CDR3 is made up of 16 amino acids. Germline CDR1 LGHNA, CDR2 YNFKEQ. The CDR3 is CASSQKPGDSNQPQHF. The CDR3 DNA follows: TGTGCCAGCAGCCAAAAACCAGGGGATAGCAATCAGCCCCAGCACTTT.

This clonotype has only one observation. The chain combines TRBV11-2 with TRBJ1-1, with D hard to call. There are 15 residues in the CDR3. V was clipped by 8 bases and J by 1 base, with 17 bases between them. The V gene's germline CDR1 is SGHAT and CDR2 FQNNGV. The CDR3 nucleotides are TGTGCCAGCGGGCTGTTGTCATATACGAACACTGAAGCTTTCTTT. This codes for CASGLLSYTNTEAFF.

The sample holds a few counts of this clonotype. The chain recombines TRBV28 with TRBJ2-4; D ambiguous. The V end lost 6 bases, the J end lost 7 bases, and 10 bases lay between the germline ends. Germline V gene sequence: CDR1 MDHEN, CDR2 SYDVKM. The CDR3 runs 12 residues. In DNA form, the CDR3 reads TGTGCCAGCAGCCTACGACTGAACATTCAGTACTTC. Its protein is CASSLRLNIQYF.

V and J are TRBV30 and TRBJ2-2; D remains unclear. Germline-derived CDR1 and CDR2 are GTSNPN and SVGIG (reference sequence). The CDR3 sequence is 13 residues long. The V end was cut by 4 bases, the J end by 6 bases, with 12 bases between. CDR3 sequence reads: CAWMSPPPGELFF. In DNA, the CDR3 is TGTGCCTGGATGTCCCCGCCCCCCGGGGAGCTGTTTTTT.

The chain uses TRBV11-2 and TRBJ1-6, with 8 bases fitting TRBD1. CDR1 SGHAT and CDR2 FQNNGV come from the germline V gene. The length of the CDR3 is 13 residues. In nucleotides, the CDR3 is TGTGTCACCGACAGGGGTGCCAATTCACCCCTCCACTTT. Its translation: CVTDRGANSPLHF.

Note on this clonotype: A much more abundant neighbour one base away suggests this may be a read error. Without the conserved terminal phenylalanine or tryptophan, this CDR3 likely stems from a read error. DNA for the CDR3: TGTGCCAGCAGCCAAGATCACTGGACGCAGTATATT. Protein product: CASSQDHWTQYI. The chain is built from TRBV4-2 and TRBJ2-3; D unresolved. Trimming pared 0 bases from V and 9 bases from J, leaving 7 bases between. Germline V gene sequence: CDR1 LGHNA, CDR2 YNFKEQ. The CDR3 loop spans 12 amino acids.

The chain combines TRBV20-1 with TRBJ2-1; D is possibly TRBD2 (6 bases). The germline V gene encodes CDR1 DFQATT and CDR2 SNEGSKA (reference sequence). V lost 5 bases and J lost 3, with 14 bases in between. This CDR3 is built from 14 residues. This CDR3 is CSAGLARLYNEQFF. DNA for the CDR3: TGCAGTGCTGGGCTAGCGCGCCTCTACAATGAGCAGTTCTTC.